Below, 11 T cell receptor beta chains from the same sample are listed, as sequenced in a study of radiotherapy plus CTLA-4 blockade in lung cancer. The method was immunoSEQ multiplex PCR; TCRdb's version includes in-frame clones alone and lacks a portion of them. The data hold about 90,000 clones, with over 80% observed a single time. Sequencing used peripheral blood, obtained from a patient treated with radiotherapy plus ipilimumab. These receptors were collected from a human donor with non-small cell lung cancer that progressed on radiotherapy plus ipilimumab.

The rearrangement links TRBV9 to TRBJ1-2; no clear D. The V gene's germline CDR1 is SGDLS and CDR2 YYNGEE. V lost 3 bases, J lost 3 bases, and 9 bases lay in between. The CDR3 runs to 13 residues. The CDR3 protein is CASSAQTHYGYTF. The CDR3 DNA follows: TGTGCCAGCAGCGCCCAGACCCACTATGGCTACACCTTC.

V and J are TRBV6-1 and TRBJ1-6; the match to TRBD1 covers 10 bases. V dropped 5 bases and J dropped 9; count of bases not matched to a gene: 4. Germline CDR1 MNHNS, CDR2 SASEGT. This CDR3 is built from 14 residues. CDR3 sequence reads: CASSRDRGVSPLHF. CDR3 DNA: TGTGCCAGCAGTCGGGACAGGGGCGTTTCACCCCTCCACTTT.

This chain uses TRBV5-1 with TRBJ2-1, with unresolved D. The CDR3 runs to 11 residues. CDR1 is SGHRS and CDR2 is YFSETQ in the germline V gene. Trimming shortened V by 2 bases and J by 5 bases, and 2 bases separated the two germline ends. The CDR3 DNA reads TGCGCCAGCAGCTTAAACAATGAGCAGTTCTTC. It yields the protein CASSLNNEQFF.

The genes are TRBV7-9 and TRBJ2-1; D unresolved. The CDR3 spans 15 residues. Germline assignment: CDR1 SEHNR and CDR2 FQNEAQ (reference sequence). The V gene lost 4 bases and the J gene lost 0 bases, with 10 bases spanning the gap. The CDR3 sequence: CASSSDTSSYNEQFF. CDR3 sequence (DNA): TGTGCCAGCAGCTCGGATACATCCTCCTACAATGAGCAGTTCTTC.

This chain links TRBV27 with TRBJ1-2; D unclear. With 5 bases removed from V and 7 bases from J, the gap between germline ends came to 20 bases. Germline CDR1 reads MNHEY; CDR2 reads SMNVEV (reference sequence). CDR3 length: 15 amino acids. This chain's CDR3 is CASSASQFSFSGYTF. CDR3 coding DNA: TGTGCCAGCAGTGCCTCTCAATTTAGTTTTTCTGGCTACACCTTC.

The chain has TRBV18 and TRBJ1-3; a possible D gene is TRBD1 (5 bases). Trimming took 0 bases from V and 3 from J, leaving 9 bases between them. Germline V lookup: CDR1 KGHSH, CDR2 LQKENI. The CDR3 totals 15 residues. The CDR3 spells CASSPPGGGGNTIYF. In DNA, the CDR3 is TGTGCCAGCTCACCACCTGGGGGAGGTGGAAACACCATATATTTT.

This rearrangement joins TRBV11-2 to TRBJ1-4; the D gene is possibly TRBD1 (6 bases). The CDR3 contains 15 residues. V was shortened by 5 bases and J by 8 bases, with 18 bases between the two germline ends. In germline, CDR1 is SGHAT, CDR2 FQNNGV. The CDR3 nucleotides read TGTGCCAGCAGCGCCCCCACAGGGATGAGAGAAAAACTGTTTTTT. Its translation: CASSAPTGMREKLFF.

This rearrangement joins TRBV2 to TRBJ1-6; perhaps TRBD1 as D (5 bases). The CDR3 contains 13 residues. CDR1 and CDR2 (germline): SNHLY, FYNNEI. Trimming removed 7 bases at V and 7 bases at J, with 11 bases between. CDR3 coding DNA: TGTGCCAGCACTGGGGCGATCAATTCACCCCTCCACTTT. This sequence encodes CASTGAINSPLHF. The entire variable domain, with the rest obtained from reference TRBV2 and TRBJ1-6, is as follows: EPEVTQTPSHQVTQMGQEVILRCVPISNHLYFYWYRQILGQKVEFLVSFYNNEISEKSEIFDDQFSVERPDGSNFTLKIRSTKLEDSAMYFCASTGAINSPLHFGNGTRLTVT.

The gene calls are TRBV19 and TRBJ1-5, with TRBD1 as a possible D gene (5 bases). Germline V gene lookup returns CDR1 LNHDA and CDR2 SQIVND (reference sequence). Trimming took off 7 bases at V and 1 base at J, with 17 bases between the two ends. The CDR3 spans 16 residues. CDR3 loop: CASNPAGRGSNQPQHF. The CDR3 bases are TGTGCCAGTAACCCAGCGGGCCGGGGGAGCAATCAGCCCCAGCATTTT.

This clone showed up just a few times. The rearrangement links TRBV6-1 to TRBJ1-2; unclear D gene. This CDR3 comprises 12 residues. The ends were cut back, 7 bases at V and 5 bases at J, with 11 bases in the middle. The V gene's germline CDR1 is MNHNS and CDR2 SASEGT. The CDR3 DNA reads as TGTGCCAGCACCGAACTGCGGTATGGCTACACCTTC. Amino acids: CASTELRYGYTF.

The chain carries TRBV29-1 and TRBJ2-7, with 8 bases identical to TRBD2. CDR3 length: 15 residues. Germline-derived CDR1 and CDR2 are SQVTM and ANQGSEA. V trimming: 0 bases; J trimming: 4 bases; junction bases outside the gene matches: 8. The CDR3 DNA reads as TGCAGCGTTGAAGATAGAACTAGCGGAAAATACGAGCAGTACTTC. It is translated as CSVEDRTSGKYEQYF.